The 27 T cell receptor beta chains listed next were all sequenced from one sample in a study of blood T cell repertoires in COVID-19. Sequencing used immunoSEQ multiplex PCR; TCRdb keeps in-frame clones, though not all of them. The sample holds nearly 200,000 clones, 84% seen once. The material sequenced was peripheral blood. The receptors come from a woman aged 70-85 years with active or convalescent COVID-19.

J is TRBJ1-4 and V is TRBV28, with D maybe TRBD1 (6 bases). The CDR3 loop spans 17 amino acids. Germline lookup yields CDR1 MDHEN and CDR2 SYDVKM. Trimming removed 2 bases from V and 5 bases from J, with 18 bases in between. As DNA, the CDR3 is TGTGCCAGCAGTTTAGCAAGATGGGGGGGGCGGAATGAAAAACTGTTTTTT. Protein product: CASSLARWGGRNEKLFF.

CDR3 sequence reads: CASSLPLTSTDTQYF. As DNA, the CDR3 is TGCGCCAGCAGCTTGCCCCTGACTAGCACAGATACGCAGTATTTT. This chain links TRBV5-1 with TRBJ2-3; D gene uncertain. Germline CDR1 SGHRS, CDR2 YFSETQ. The CDR3 spans 15 residues. The V end was cut by 1 base, the J end by 0 bases, with 9 bases between. The full variable domain, completed using reference TRBV5-1 and TRBJ2-3, is KAGVTQTPRYLIKTRGQQVTLSCSPISGHRSVSWYQQTPGQGLQFLFEYFSETQRNKGNFPGRFSGRQFSNSRSEMNVSTLELGDSALYLCASSLPLTSTDTQYFGPGTRLTVL.

This chain joins TRBV5-1 and TRBJ1-2, with 8 bases identical to TRBD1. Looked up from germline, CDR1 is SGHRS and CDR2 is YFSETQ. Germline trimming cut 4 bases from V and 8 bases from J; bases unmatched to any gene: 7. The CDR3 has 13 residues. This chain's CDR3 is CASSVDRAGGYTF. DNA for the CDR3: TGCGCCAGCAGCGTGGACAGGGCAGGGGGCTACACCTTC.

The sample holds a few counts of this clone. This rearrangement joins TRBV5-1 to TRBJ2-7; no definite D call. Germline V gene data show CDR1 as SGHRS and CDR2 as YFSETQ. This CDR3 spans 11 amino acids. Between the trimmed V and J ends, which lost 0 bases and 5 bases, there was a span of 3 bases. CDR3 nucleotide sequence: TGCGCCAGCAGCTTGGTAAACGAGCAGTACTTC. Translation: CASSLVNEQYF. Based on the CDR3 plus reference TRBV5-1 and TRBJ2-7, the full variable domain is KAGVTQTPRYLIKTRGQQVTLSCSPISGHRSVSWYQQTPGQGLQFLFEYFSETQRNKGNFPGRFSGRQFSNSRSEMNVSTLELGDSALYLCASSLVNEQYFGPGTRLTVT.

The rearrangement links TRBV6-5 to TRBJ2-1, with D possibly matching TRBD1 (5 bases). V lost 8 bases to trimming and J lost 9 bases, with 11 bases between them. The CDR3 is made up of 11 amino acids. The V gene's germline CDR1 is MNHEY and CDR2 SVGAGI. CDR3 DNA sequence: TGTGCCAGCCGACGGACAACTGAGCAGTTCTTC. This sequence encodes CASRRTTEQFF.

The chain employs TRBV3-1 (or the pseudogene TRBV3-2) and TRBJ1-6, with 7 positions matching TRBD1. Germline CDR1 LGHDT, CDR2 YNNKEL (reference sequence). The ends lost 5 bases at V and 10 bases at J; junction bases unmatched: 8. This CDR3 comprises 14 residues. Here the CDR3 reads CASSFRGGGSPLHF. The CDR3 DNA is TGTGCCAGCAGCTTTAGAGGGGGCGGCTCACCCCTCCACTTT.

This rearrangement joins TRBV27 to TRBJ1-4; 11 nucleotides match TRBD1. J gave up 7 bases and V 6 bases, and 7 bases lay outside the gene matches. The CDR3 runs 15 residues. CDR1 and CDR2 from the germline V gene are MNHEY and SMNVEV (reference sequence). The DNA of the CDR3 is TGTGCCAGCAGCTTGAGGACAGGGGGCTTTGAAAAACTGTTTTTT. Its protein product is CASSLRTGGFEKLFF.

The chain is built from TRBV27 and TRBJ1-4; D gene unclear. The CDR3 is made up of 15 amino acids. V lost 5 bases and J 2 bases, leaving 12 bases between the germline ends. CDR1 MNHEY and CDR2 SMNVEV come from the germline V gene (reference sequence). CDR3 amino acids: CASSPGSSTNEKLFF. CDR3 nucleotide sequence: TGTGCCAGCAGTCCGGGTTCGTCCACTAATGAAAAACTGTTTTTT.

The CDR3 bases are TGTGCCAGCAGTTTATATGGACTAGCGGGAGAAAAGGATGAGCAGTTCTTC. Its protein is CASSLYGLAGEKDEQFF. This sequence joins TRBV28 and TRBJ2-1; 13 bases line up with TRBD2. Germline V gene lookup returns CDR1 MDHEN and CDR2 SYDVKM. The length of the CDR3 is 17 residues. V was clipped by 1 base and J by 8 bases; unmatched bases: 8.

The J gene is TRBJ2-2, the V gene TRBV6-5, with D possibly matching TRBD2 (6 bases). Germline CDR1 and CDR2: MNHEY and SVGAGI. The CDR3 contains 15 residues. Trimming cost V 0 bases and J 5 bases, with 10 bases left between them. CDR3: CASSYSGGRTGELFF. CDR3 sequence (DNA): TGTGCCAGCAGTTACTCGGGGGGAAGGACCGGGGAGCTGTTTTTT.

This rearrangement joins TRBV3-1 (or the pseudogene TRBV3-2) to TRBJ2-1, with 10 bases fitting TRBD2. The V and J ends lost 5 bases and 7 bases, in that order; junction bases with no gene match: 5. Germline CDR1 LGHDT, CDR2 YNNKEL (reference sequence). The CDR3 totals 14 residues. The chain's CDR3 is CASSSSGSWNEQFF. The CDR3 DNA reads as TGTGCCAGCAGCTCTAGCGGGAGTTGGAATGAGCAGTTCTTC.

V usage is TRBV6-5 and J usage is TRBJ1-1, with unresolved D. The CDR3 has 12 amino acids. The ends were cut back, 4 bases at V and 6 bases at J, with 9 bases in the middle. Germline values: CDR1 MNHEY, CDR2 SVGAGI. The CDR3 region is CASSLLGSEAFF. In DNA form, the CDR3 reads TGTGCCAGCAGTTTACTTGGTTCTGAAGCTTTCTTT.

This chain uses TRBV3-1 (or the pseudogene TRBV3-2) with TRBJ2-7, with D possibly matching TRBD2 (5 bases). The germline CDR1 and CDR2 sequences are LGHDT and YNNKEL (reference sequence). CDR3 size: 13 residues. V shed 4 bases and J shed 4 bases, with 11 bases lying between them. The CDR3 loop is CASSPPRGYEQYF. The DNA of the CDR3 is TGTGCCAGCAGCCCCCCCCGAGGGTACGAGCAGTACTTC.

The chain joins TRBV27 to TRBJ1-1; 9 nucleotides align to TRBD1. Germline V CDR1 and CDR2: MNHEY, SMNVEV (reference sequence). CDR3 size: 15 residues. J was trimmed by 1 base and V by 5 bases; bases with no gene match: 5. The CDR3 sequence: CASSPMTGGNTEAFF. For the CDR3, the DNA is TGTGCCAGCAGTCCCATGACAGGGGGGAACACTGAAGCTTTCTTT.

V gene TRBV5-6 combines with J gene TRBJ2-7; D possibly corresponds to TRBD2 (5 bases). There are 14 residues in the CDR3. CDR1 and CDR2 from the germline V gene are SGHDT and YYEEEE. Trimming took 2 bases from V and 5 from J, leaving 14 bases between them. The CDR3 region has the DNA TGTGCCAGCAGCTTTCGACGGACGGGGAACGAGCAGTACTTC. This sequence encodes CASSFRRTGNEQYF. The full variable domain, its missing parts supplied by reference TRBV5-6 and TRBJ2-7, is DAGVTQSPTHLIKTRGQQVTLRCSPKSGHDTVSWYQQALGQGPQFIFQYYEEEERQRGNFPDRFSGHQFPNYSSELNVNALLLGDSALYLCASSFRRTGNEQYFGPGTRLTVT.

V and J are TRBV3-1 (or the pseudogene TRBV3-2) and TRBJ2-7; TRBD2 agrees at 12 bases. The trim removed 3 bases at V and 2 bases at J, leaving 8 bases unmatched. Germline assignment: CDR1 LGHDT and CDR2 YNNKEL (reference sequence). CDR3 size: 17 residues. The CDR3 DNA reads as TGTGCCAGCAGCCACCGACTAGCGGGAGAGGGGGCCTACGAGCAGTACTTC. It translates to CASSHRLAGEGAYEQYF.

The V and J genes are TRBV2 and TRBJ1-5; possibly TRBD1 for D (6 bases). V dropped 1 base and J dropped 1 base, with 8 bases sitting between them. The length of the CDR3 is 15 residues. Germline V gene sequence: CDR1 SNHLY, CDR2 FYNNEI. The CDR3 spells CASSEEGVSNQPQHF. In DNA form, the CDR3 reads TGTGCCAGCAGTGAAGAGGGGGTGAGCAATCAGCCCCAGCATTTT. The full variable domain, completed using reference TRBV2 and TRBJ1-5, is EPEVTQTPSHQVTQMGQEVILRCVPISNHLYFYWYRQILGQKVEFLVSFYNNEISEKSEIFDDQFSVERPDGSNFTLKIRSTKLEDSAMYFCASSEEGVSNQPQHFGDGTRLSIL.

The V gene is TRBV4-1, the J gene TRBJ1-5, with D unclear. Trimming took off 3 bases at V and 6 bases at J, with 15 bases between the two ends. Germline-derived CDR1 and CDR2 are MGHRA and YSYEKL. This CDR3 is built from 15 residues. The CDR3 DNA follows: TGCGCCAGCAGCCAGTCTGCCCTATCGGGTCAGCCCCAGCATTTT. It encodes CASSQSALSGQPQHF.

This clone was seen once. The chain uses TRBV5-1 and TRBJ2-2; 8 positions agree with TRBD2. The CDR3 consists of 16 residues. Germline V CDR1 and CDR2: SGHRS, YFSETQ. V lost 5 bases to trimming and J lost 4 bases; unmatched junction nucleotides: 10. CDR3 in DNA: TGCGCCAGCAGTCGACGAGCGGGGGTCGGCACCGGGGAGCTGTTTTTT. Translated, it gives CASSRRAGVGTGELFF.

The chain combines TRBV27 with TRBJ1-2, with TRBD1 matching 10 bases. The CDR3 has 17 residues. Trimming removed 6 bases from V and 6 bases from J; junction bases left unmatched: 16. Germline CDR1 is MNHEY and CDR2 is SMNVEV (reference sequence). The CDR3 is CASRPILYRDRGDGYTF. CDR3 DNA: TGTGCCAGCAGACCGATCCTTTACCGGGACAGGGGTGATGGCTACACCTTC.

The chain couples TRBV4-1 to TRBJ2-4; TRBD1 aligns across 7 bases. The CDR3 loop spans 16 amino acids. Unmatched junction bases numbered 12, after V lost 4 bases and J lost 6 bases. Per the germline V gene, CDR1 is MGHRA and CDR2 is YSYEKL. In DNA form, the CDR3 reads TGCGCCAGCAGCCCAAGACAGGGACAGATACCAAACATTCAGTACTTC. It yields the protein CASSPRQGQIPNIQYF.

V is TRBV24-1 and J is TRBJ2-5, with 13 positions matching TRBD2. The CDR3 spans 18 residues. The junction had 9 bases not matched to a gene; V was cut back by 4 bases and J by 2 bases. Germline values: CDR1 KGHDR, CDR2 SFDVKD. For the CDR3, the DNA is TGTGCCACCAGTGACCAAAGACTAGCGGGAGGCACACAAGAGACCCAGTACTTC. It specifies CATSDQRLAGGTQETQYF.

The CDR3 region has the DNA TGTGCCAGCAGTCTAGCGGGAGTGTACGAGCAGTACTTC. As protein: CASSLAGVYEQYF. This sequence joins TRBV27 and TRBJ2-7, with TRBD2 matching 10 bases. This CDR3 contains 13 residues. Germline values: CDR1 MNHEY, CDR2 SMNVEV (reference sequence). The V and J ends lost 5 bases and 4 bases, in that order; junction bases with no gene match: 2.

J is TRBJ2-5 and V is TRBV28; 9 bases align to TRBD2. Germline assignment: CDR1 MDHEN and CDR2 SYDVKM. Trimming took 6 bases from V and 4 from J; bases not matched to a gene: 6. CDR3 size: 14 residues. CDR3 DNA sequence: TGTGCCAGCAGGGTTAGCGGGGGAGGAGAGACCCAGTACTTC. Residues: CASRVSGGGETQYF.

CDR3 loop: CASSQDRYRGPSTDTQYF. For the CDR3, the DNA is TGTGCCAGCAGCCAAGATCGGTACAGGGGGCCCTCCACAGATACGCAGTATTTT. This sequence joins TRBV3-1 (or the pseudogene TRBV3-2) and TRBJ2-3; 9 bases line up with TRBD1. This CDR3 comprises 18 residues. V shed 0 bases and J 2 bases; nucleotides not matched to a gene: 9. Germline CDR1 reads LGHDT; CDR2 reads YNNKEL (reference sequence).

The chain carries TRBV2 and TRBJ1-1; 9 bases fit TRBD1. Looked up from germline, CDR1 is SNHLY and CDR2 is FYNNEI. The CDR3 length is 14 residues. Trimming took 7 bases from V and 1 from J; bases not matched to a gene: 4. The CDR3 DNA is TGTGCCAGCACGCTACAGGGGGCGAACACTGAAGCTTTCTTT. Its protein product is CASTLQGANTEAFF. The entire variable domain, with the rest obtained from reference TRBV2 and TRBJ1-1, is as follows: EPEVTQTPSHQVTQMGQEVILRCVPISNHLYFYWYRQILGQKVEFLVSFYNNEISEKSEIFDDQFSVERPDGSNFTLKIRSTKLEDSAMYFCASTLQGANTEAFFGQGTRLTVV.

The CDR3: CASSKAGGREQYF. CDR3 nucleotide sequence: TGTGCCAGCAGCAAGGCGGGCGGGCGGGAGCAGTACTTC. V gene TRBV5-6 combines with J gene TRBJ2-7; TRBD2 is a possible D gene (5 bases). V lost 4 bases and J 7 bases, leaving 15 bases between the germline ends. CDR1 and CDR2 (germline): SGHDT, YYEEEE. The CDR3 has 13 residues.